One sample yielded the 8 T cell receptor beta chains listed below, sequenced in a study of T cells in Graves' hyperthyroidism and ophthalmopathy (dated by TCRdb to 2018 to 2020). The library was obtained by multiplex PCR. The instrument was an Illumina HiSeq 2000. The TCR beta CDR3 regions were amplified from RNA transcripts. A first-round RT-PCR of the TCR CDR3 used the HTBI primer set with the Qiagen OneStep RT-PCR kit. TCRdb reprocessing: public reads trimmed at Q25 with fastp, clones called with MiXCR, in-frame beta chains kept. A single entry per CDR3 protein holds the most common genes and DNA from its merged rows. The sample table shows approximately 740,000 distinct CDR3 sequences, and 13% to 15% are seen once. Together, the top ten hold roughly 10% of the sample. The specimen was blood. The source is a woman younger than 30 with Graves' hyperthyroidism.

This clonotype was seen more than once but under ten times. The chain couples TRBV20-1 to TRBJ2-4; D is ambiguous. The CDR3 is 12 residues long. Trimming took off 3 bases at V and 3 bases at J, with 6 bases between the two ends. Germline V gene data show CDR1 as DFQATT and CDR2 as SNEGSKA (reference sequence). CDR3 bases: TGCAGTGCTAGTCCTCTCAAAAACATTCAGTACTTC. It specifies CSASPLKNIQYF.

This clonotype was detected ten times or more. This chain joins TRBV6-5 and TRBJ2-7, with unresolved D. V was shortened by 2 bases and J by 6 bases, with 23 bases between the two germline ends. The CDR3 runs 17 residues. Germline loops: CDR1 MNHEY, CDR2 SVGAGI. CDR3 sequence reads: CASSYGVLPLESGEQYF. CDR3 nucleotides: TGTGCCAGCAGTTACGGGGTTTTGCCGCTAGAATCGGGCGAGCAGTACTTC.

Worth noting for this clonotype: Relative to the germline gene, one junction end is altered; a read error may explain this. This rearrangement joins TRBV6-4 to TRBJ2-3; D remains ambiguous. The CDR3 spans 13 residues. Per the germline V gene, CDR1 is MRHNA and CDR2 is SNTAGT. CDR3 coding DNA: TGTGCCAGCAGTTACTCGGCCACAGATACGCAGTATTTT. Encoded protein: CASSYSATDTQYF.

This chain links TRBV10-2 with TRBJ2-3; D uncertain. Germline V gene sequence: CDR1 WSHSY, CDR2 SAAADI. The CDR3 covers 12 residues. The V gene lost 4 bases and the J gene lost 3 bases, with 5 bases spanning the gap. CDR3 DNA: TGCGCCAGCAGTGGAGATACAGATACGCAGTATTTT. Translating gives CASSGDTDTQYF.

This clonotype occurred many times. This chain uses TRBV13 with TRBJ2-7; D gene ambiguous. The CDR3 length is 14 residues. The V end was cut by 2 bases, the J end by 3 bases, with 11 bases between. CDR1 is PRHDT, CDR2 FYEKMQ, per germline (reference sequence). DNA of the CDR3: TGTGCCAGCAGCTTACGAGTTATAGGCTACGAGCAGTACTTC. Translating it yields CASSLRVIGYEQYF.

The V call is TRBV14, the J call TRBJ1-2; 9 bases are shared with TRBD1. V lost 4 bases and J lost 8; bases outside the gene matches: 11. Germline values: CDR1 SGHDN, CDR2 FVKESK. The CDR3 spans 15 residues. CDR3 in DNA: TGTGCCAGCAGCCTGAACAGGGGGCCGATATGGGGCTACACCTTC. Translation gives CASSLNRGPIWGYTF.

In its sample, this clonotype was seen many times. The V gene is TRBV12-5, the J gene TRBJ2-3; 7 nucleotides match TRBD2. Germline CDR1 LGHNT, CDR2 FRNRAP. V lost 2 bases to trimming and J lost 11 bases; unmatched junction nucleotides: 7. The CDR3 runs 13 residues. The CDR3 here is CASGLRGGSLQYF. CDR3 bases: TGTGCTAGTGGTTTGCGGGGCGGGAGTCTGCAGTATTTT.

There are many counts of this clonotype. The chain couples TRBV7-3 to TRBJ2-1, with 11 bases that match TRBD2. V trimming: 6 bases; J trimming: 8 bases; junction bases outside the gene matches: 9. This CDR3 comprises 15 residues. Looked up from germline, CDR1 is SGHTA and CDR2 is FQGTGA. CDR3 bases: TGTGCCAGCAGTCAACTAGCGGGAGTGCCGTATGAGCAGTTCTTC. It is translated as CASSQLAGVPYEQFF. Complete variable domain (other parts from reference TRBV7-3 and TRBJ2-1): GAGVSQTPSNKVTEKGKYVELRCDPISGHTALYWYRQSLGQGPEFLIYFQGTGAADDSGLPNDRFFAVRPEGSVSTLKIQRTERGDSAVYLCASSQLAGVPYEQFFGPGTRLTVL.